A single sample is the source of the 18 T cell receptor beta chains below, sequenced in a study of neurological immune-mediated disorders. TCRdb independently ran MiXCR on the 5' RACE reads; one entry per CDR3 protein. The sample comprises about 59,000 distinct CDR3 sequences, more than 9.5% of which are singletons, and 9.5% to 12% rests with the top ten. The specimen sequenced was PBMCs. The receptors derive from a woman aged 55-70 years with HTLV-1-associated myelopathy (HAM/TSP).

This clonotype was seen ten or more times. The DNA of the CDR3 is TGTGCCAGCAGGACCGGGGGGAACACTGAAGCTTTCTTT. Amino acid sequence: CASRTGGNTEAFF. This chain joins TRBV27 and TRBJ1-1; D perhaps matches TRBD1 (5 bases). The CDR3 length is 13 residues. Germline V CDR1 and CDR2: MNHEY, SMNVEV (reference sequence). V was pared by 6 bases and J by 1 base, with 9 bases between.

This clonotype occurred many times. J is TRBJ2-2 and V is TRBV5-1; D is possibly TRBD1 (5 bases). CDR1 and CDR2 from the germline V gene are SGHRS and YFSETQ. Trimming pared 0 bases from V and 5 bases from J, leaving 14 bases between. This CDR3 contains 16 residues. The CDR3 sequence: CASSLGQGVNTGELFF. The CDR3 DNA is TGCGCCAGCAGCTTGGGTCAGGGTGTTAATACCGGGGAGCTGTTTTTT.

The V call is TRBV7-9, the J call TRBJ2-2, with D perhaps TRBD1 (6 bases). Germline CDR1 and CDR2: SEHNR and FQNEAQ (reference sequence). This CDR3 has 14 residues. Trimming stripped 5 bases from V and 9 bases from J, with 16 bases between. The CDR3, as DNA: TGTGCCAGCAGCCAAGGGACATCCATGCGGGAGCTGTTTTTT. Protein product: CASSQGTSMRELFF.

The table lists this clonotype with many counts. The J gene is TRBJ2-7, the V gene TRBV4-2, with 10 bases identical to TRBD1. The CDR3 has 17 residues. J lost 0 bases, V lost 3 bases, and 8 bases had no gene match. Germline V lookup: CDR1 LGHNA, CDR2 YNFKEQ. The CDR3 region has the DNA TGTGCCAGCAGCCACATCGGGACAGGGGACAACTCCTACGAGCAGTACTTC. Translated, it gives CASSHIGTGDNSYEQYF.

This clonotype was counted many times. This sequence joins TRBV10-1 and TRBJ2-1; D uncertain. V was pared by 3 bases and J by 0 bases, with 12 bases between. Germline CDR1 and CDR2: WNHNN and SYGVQD (reference sequence). CDR3 length: 16 residues. CDR3 sequence reads: CASSDVRDNSYNEQFF. The CDR3 bases are TGCGCCAGCAGTGATGTCCGAGACAACTCCTACAATGAGCAGTTCTTC.

In this sample, this clonotype turned up once. This could be a read error, since a much larger clone is one nucleotide away. This chain links TRBV18 with TRBJ2-7; perhaps TRBD2 as D (6 bases). This CDR3 is 13 amino acids long. CDR1 KGHSH and CDR2 LQKENI come from the germline V gene. The CDR3 loop reads CANSRAGTYEQYF. The CDR3 bases are TGTGCCAACTCACGGGCGGGAACCTACGAGCAGTACTTC.

This clonotype was seen repeatedly, ten times or more. The chain is built from TRBV10-3 and TRBJ2-3; 8 nucleotides align to TRBD1. The CDR3 is 13 amino acids. Germline values: CDR1 ENHRY, CDR2 SYGVKD. J lost 5 bases, V lost 3 bases, and 1 base had no gene match. The CDR3, as DNA: TGTGCCATCAGTGACGGACAGGGAGATACGCAGTATTTT. Translated: CAISDGQGDTQYF.

There are many counts of this clonotype. The chain has TRBV3-1 and TRBJ2-7; 10 positions agree with TRBD2. V was clipped by 2 bases and J by 6 bases; unmatched bases: 4. This CDR3 is 14 amino acids long. CDR1 is LGHDT and CDR2 is YNNKEL in the germline V gene (reference sequence). The CDR3 spells CASSQTLAGVEQYF. The CDR3, as DNA: TGTGCCAGCAGCCAAACTCTAGCGGGAGTCGAGCAGTACTTC.

This clonotype was observed many times. The V and J genes are TRBV5-1 and TRBJ2-5; 9 bases match TRBD2. V shed 5 bases, J shed 2 bases, and the junction held 4 bases outside the gene matches. Looked up from germline, CDR1 is SGHRS and CDR2 is YFSETQ. The CDR3 loop spans 14 amino acids. The CDR3 protein is CASRAGGPQETQYF. The CDR3 DNA reads as TGCGCCAGCAGGGCGGGAGGGCCTCAAGAGACCCAGTACTTC.

This clonotype was seen many times. This sequence joins TRBV7-6 and TRBJ2-1; 12 bases are shared with TRBD2. Trimming at V came to 3 bases and at J to 7 bases, leaving 4 bases not matched to a gene. CDR3 length: 15 amino acids. Germline V CDR1 and CDR2: SGHVS, FNYEAQ. DNA for the CDR3: TGTGCCAGCAGCTTGACTAGCGGGAGCAGGAATGAGCAGTTCTTC. Encoded protein: CASSLTSGSRNEQFF.

The table lists this clonotype with many counts. The chain couples TRBV7-9 to TRBJ2-7; 8 bases map to TRBD2. V gave up 1 base and J gave up 0 bases; unmatched junction bases: 5. The CDR3 totals 16 residues. CDR1 and CDR2 (germline): SEHNR, FQNEAQ (reference sequence). The CDR3 sequence is CASSLVGRGPSYEQYF. The CDR3 DNA sequence: TGTGCCAGCAGCTTAGTCGGGAGGGGACCCTCCTACGAGCAGTACTTC.

On this clonotype: This sequence may be a read error, since a much larger clone differs from it by one base. V usage is TRBV20-1 and J usage is TRBJ2-2; D is undetermined. V dropped 5 bases and J dropped 5 bases, with 15 bases sitting between them. This CDR3 contains 14 residues. The germline CDR1 and CDR2 sequences are DFQATT and SNEGSKA (reference sequence). The CDR3 DNA is TGCAGTGCTCCAAGATGGGAAGGGACCGGGGAGCTGTTTTTT. This gives the protein CSAPRWEGTGELFF.

This clonotype was counted many times. This sequence joins TRBV7-7 and TRBJ2-7; D unclear. Germline-derived CDR1 and CDR2 are SSHAT and FNYEAQ (reference sequence). Trimming shortened V by 0 bases and J by 2 bases, and 11 bases separated the two germline ends. The CDR3 runs to 15 residues. The CDR3 DNA is TGTGCCAGCAGCTTAGCTACCAGTCCAACCTACGAGCAGTACTTC. It codes for CASSLATSPTYEQYF.

This clonotype showed up many times. The chain combines TRBV5-1 with TRBJ2-7, with 8 bases that match TRBD1. CDR1 and CDR2 from the germline V gene are SGHRS and YFSETQ. V gave up 3 bases and J gave up 1 base; unmatched junction bases: 3. This CDR3 spans 14 amino acids. CDR3 coding DNA: TGCGCCAGCAGCTCGGGACAGGCATCCTACGAGCAGTACTTC. Translation: CASSSGQASYEQYF. Based on the CDR3 plus reference TRBV5-1 and TRBJ2-7, the full variable domain is KAGVTQTPRYLIKTRGQQVTLSCSPISGHRSVSWYQQTPGQGLQFLFEYFSETQRNKGNFPGRFSGRQFSNSRSEMNVSTLELGDSALYLCASSSGQASYEQYFGPGTRLTVT.

Ten or more counts support this clonotype. V is TRBV10-3 and J is TRBJ2-3, with D unclear. CDR3 length: 13 amino acids. V lost 3 bases, J lost 6 bases, and 10 bases lay in between. Germline-derived CDR1 and CDR2 are ENHRY and SYGVKD. This chain's CDR3 is CAISEVARDTQYF. The CDR3 nucleotides read TGTGCCATCAGTGAAGTAGCTAGGGATACGCAGTATTTT.

Ten or more counts support this clonotype. As DNA, the CDR3 is TGTGCCAGCACCAGGGGGAGCGGGGCCAACGTCCTGACTTTC. It specifies CASTRGSGANVLTF. This sequence joins TRBV27 and TRBJ2-6; 7 bases line up with TRBD1. V trimming: 7 bases; J trimming: 4 bases; junction bases outside the gene matches: 4. The CDR3 spans 14 residues. Germline CDR1 and CDR2: MNHEY and SMNVEV (reference sequence).

Many counts were recorded for this clonotype. The chain links TRBV24-1 to TRBJ2-3, with TRBD1 matching over 10 bases. With V trimmed by 7 bases and J by 1 base, 1 base remained unmatched. The germline CDR1 and CDR2 sequences are KGHDR and SFDVKD. This CDR3 has 14 residues. CDR3 loop: CATSGTGGTDTQYF. CDR3 bases: TGTGCCACCAGCGGGACAGGGGGCACAGATACGCAGTATTTT.

This clonotype was seen many times. The V call is TRBV27, the J call TRBJ2-1; D not resolved. V was clipped by 2 bases and J by 0 bases, with 14 bases between them. The CDR3 extends over 17 amino acids. The germline V gene encodes CDR1 MNHEY and CDR2 SMNVEV (reference sequence). CDR3 nucleotides: TGTGCCAGCAGTTTAGGGGTTATCCCGAGCTCCTACAATGAGCAGTTCTTC. Protein product: CASSLGVIPSSYNEQFF.